These 9 T cell receptor beta chains originate from one sample sequenced in a study of blood T cell repertoires in COVID-19. Clones were sequenced by immunoSEQ multiplex PCR, and TCRdb holds only the in-frame ones, with some missing. The sample has roughly 110,000 clones, around 83% seen once. Source material: peripheral blood. The receptors derive from a man between 65 and 80 years old with acute or convalescent COVID-19.

The chain employs TRBV19 and TRBJ2-2; TRBD2 matches 9 bases. Germline V gives CDR1 LNHDA, CDR2 SQIVND (reference sequence). The CDR3 is 15 amino acids. V lost 10 bases, J lost 2 bases, and 8 bases stayed unmatched. In nucleotides, the CDR3 is TGTGCCATTCCTGCCGGGACTAGCAACACCGGGGAGCTGTTTTTT. Its protein is CAIPAGTSNTGELFF. Based on the CDR3 plus reference TRBV19 and TRBJ2-2, the full variable domain is DGGITQSPKYLFRKEGQNVTLSCEQNLNHDAMYWYRQDPGQGLRLIYYSQIVNDFQKGDIAEGYSVSREKKESFPLTVTSAQKNPTAFYLCAIPAGTSNTGELFFGEGSRLTVL.

The chain joins TRBV6-5 to TRBJ2-2, with 7 bases lining up with TRBD1. Germline trimming cut 7 bases from V and 3 bases from J; bases unmatched to any gene: 8. The CDR3 contains 15 residues. CDR1 MNHEY and CDR2 SVGAGI come from the germline V gene. The CDR3 nucleotides read TGTGCCAGCAACCTTGACAGGGCGGACACCGGGGAGCTGTTTTTT. Its translation: CASNLDRADTGELFF.

The rearrangement uses TRBV5-6 and TRBJ1-6; no reliable D call. Per germline, CDR1 SGHDT and CDR2 YYEEEE. Trimming removed 0 bases at V and 0 bases at J, with 7 bases between. CDR3 size: 16 residues. DNA for the CDR3: TGTGCCAGCAGCTTGGACGGGAGCTCCTATAATTCACCCCTCCACTTT. Protein sequence: CASSLDGSSYNSPLHF.

The chain carries TRBV7-8 and TRBJ2-1, with 8 bases aligning to TRBD1. With 9 bases clipped from V and 3 bases from J, the junction kept 13 bases outside the gene matches. The CDR3 has 16 amino acids. Per germline, CDR1 SGHVS and CDR2 FQNEAQ. The CDR3 reads CASGWGPGTGYNEQFF. The DNA for the CDR3 is TGTGCCAGTGGGTGGGGACCCGGGACAGGCTACAATGAGCAGTTCTTC.

The CDR3 DNA reads as TGTGCCAGCAGCCCCACTAGAATCCAAGAGACCCAGTACTTC. Translated: CASSPTRIQETQYF. The chain is built from TRBV7-8 and TRBJ2-5; a possible D gene is TRBD2 (5 bases). Looked up from germline, CDR1 is SGHVS and CDR2 is FQNEAQ. V dropped 5 bases and J dropped 1 base, with 11 bases sitting between them. The CDR3 runs to 14 residues. Supplemented by reference TRBV7-8 and TRBJ2-5, the full variable domain reads GAGVSQSPRYKVAKRGQDVALRCDPISGHVSLFWYQQALGQGPEFLTYFQNEAQLDKSGLPSDRFFAERPEGSVSTLKIQRTQQEDSAVYLCASSPTRIQETQYFGPGTRLLVL.

The rearrangement joins TRBV12-3 or TRBV12-4 to TRBJ1-3, with unresolved D. The CDR3 covers 13 residues. V lost 6 bases and J 4 bases, leaving 10 bases between the germline ends. CDR3 sequence (DNA): TGTGCCAGCAGCCCACTCTGGGGAAACACCATATATTTT. It translates to CASSPLWGNTIYF.

The J gene is TRBJ2-2, the V gene TRBV9; a weak D match, TRBD2 (5 bases). CDR3 length: 17 residues. The ends were cut back, 4 bases at V and 3 bases at J, with 19 bases in the middle. Germline V gene lookup returns CDR1 SGDLS and CDR2 YYNGEE. The CDR3 DNA sequence: TGTGCCAGCAGCCTCTGGACTGCGGGTAGCCACACCGGGGAGCTGTTTTTT. This sequence encodes CASSLWTAGSHTGELFF.

The chain couples TRBV19 to TRBJ1-6; TRBD1 might be the D (5 bases). This CDR3 contains 13 residues. Deletions cut 5 bases from V and 9 bases from J, with 11 bases between. From germline, CDR1 is LNHDA and CDR2 SQIVND (reference sequence). The DNA for the CDR3 is TGTGCCAGTAGTGAAAGGAGGGGTTCACCCCTCCACTTT. Amino acid sequence: CASSERRGSPLHF.

The V call is TRBV7-3, the J call TRBJ2-3, with TRBD2 matching 8 bases. Germline CDR1 is SGHTA and CDR2 is FQGTGA. Unmatched junction bases numbered 2, after V lost 5 bases and J lost 4 bases. The CDR3 consists of 13 residues. The CDR3, as DNA: TGTGCCAGCAGCGCGGGACTAGCAGATACGCAGTATTTT. Protein product: CASSAGLADTQYF. The whole variable domain, remainder taken from reference TRBV7-3 and TRBJ2-3, is GAGVSQTPSNKVTEKGKYVELRCDPISGHTALYWYRQSLGQGPEFLIYFQGTGAADDSGLPNDRFFAVRPEGSVSTLKIQRTERGDSAVYLCASSAGLADTQYFGPGTRLTVL.